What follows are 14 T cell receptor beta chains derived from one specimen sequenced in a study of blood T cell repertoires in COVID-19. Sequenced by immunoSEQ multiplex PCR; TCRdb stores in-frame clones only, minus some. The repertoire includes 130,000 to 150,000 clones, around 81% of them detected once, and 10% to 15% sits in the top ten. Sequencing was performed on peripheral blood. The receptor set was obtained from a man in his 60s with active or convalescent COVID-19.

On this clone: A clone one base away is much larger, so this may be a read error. The CDR3 sequence is CASSIANYGYTF. CDR3 nucleotide sequence: TGTGCCAGCAGCATCGCTAACTATGGCTACACCTTC. The chain employs TRBV14 and TRBJ1-2; the D is unclear. CDR1 and CDR2 (germline): SGHDN, FVKESK. CDR3 length: 12 residues. The V and J ends lost 5 bases and 0 bases respectively, with 4 bases between them. Full variable domain (rest looked up from reference TRBV14 and TRBJ1-2): EAGVTQFPSHSVIEKGQTVTLRCDPISGHDNLYWYRRVMGKEIKFLLHFVKESKQDESGMPNNRFLAERTGGTYSTLKVQPAELEDSGVYFCASSIANYGYTFGSGTRLTVV.

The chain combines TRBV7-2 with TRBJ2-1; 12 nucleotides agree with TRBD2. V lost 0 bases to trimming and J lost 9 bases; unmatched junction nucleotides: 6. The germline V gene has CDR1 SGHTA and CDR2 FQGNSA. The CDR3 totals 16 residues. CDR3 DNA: TGTGCCAGCAGCTTAGCCGGGACTAGCGGGTCGGCTGAGCAGTTCTTC. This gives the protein CASSLAGTSGSAEQFF.

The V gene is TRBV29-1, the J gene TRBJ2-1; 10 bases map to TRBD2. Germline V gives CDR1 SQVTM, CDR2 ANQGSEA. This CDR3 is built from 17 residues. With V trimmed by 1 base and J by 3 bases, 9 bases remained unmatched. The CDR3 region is CSVEALTLAGVYNEQFF. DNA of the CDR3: TGCAGCGTTGAAGCCCTAACTCTAGCGGGAGTCTACAATGAGCAGTTCTTC.

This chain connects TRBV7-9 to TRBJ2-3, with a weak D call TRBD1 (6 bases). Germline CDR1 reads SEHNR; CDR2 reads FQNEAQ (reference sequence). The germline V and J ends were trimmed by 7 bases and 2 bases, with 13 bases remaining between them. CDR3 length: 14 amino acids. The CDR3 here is CASMAGAYTDTQYF. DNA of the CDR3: TGTGCCAGCATGGCAGGGGCATACACAGATACGCAGTATTTT.

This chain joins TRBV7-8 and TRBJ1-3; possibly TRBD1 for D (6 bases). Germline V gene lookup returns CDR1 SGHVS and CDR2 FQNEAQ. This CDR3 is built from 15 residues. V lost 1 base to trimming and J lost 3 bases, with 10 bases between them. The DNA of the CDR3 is TGTGCCAGCAGCTTAGGGAGCAGGGGTGGAAACACCATATATTTT. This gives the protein CASSLGSRGGNTIYF.

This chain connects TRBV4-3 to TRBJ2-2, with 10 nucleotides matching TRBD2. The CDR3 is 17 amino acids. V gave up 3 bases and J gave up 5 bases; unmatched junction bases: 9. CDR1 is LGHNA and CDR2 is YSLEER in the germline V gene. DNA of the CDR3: TGCGCCAGCAGCCAGGACCCTAGCGGGAGCATGACCGGGGAGCTGTTTTTT. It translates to CASSQDPSGSMTGELFF.

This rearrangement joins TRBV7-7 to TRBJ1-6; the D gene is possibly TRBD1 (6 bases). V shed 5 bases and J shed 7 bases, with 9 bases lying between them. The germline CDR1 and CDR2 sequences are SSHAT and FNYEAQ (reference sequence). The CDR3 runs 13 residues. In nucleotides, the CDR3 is TGTGCCAGCAGCCAAGACAGGAATTCACCCCTCCACTTT. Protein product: CASSQDRNSPLHF.

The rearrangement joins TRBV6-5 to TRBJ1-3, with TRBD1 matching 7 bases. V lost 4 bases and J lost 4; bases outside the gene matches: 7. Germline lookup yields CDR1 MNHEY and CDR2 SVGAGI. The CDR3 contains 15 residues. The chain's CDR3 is CASSSPRGLGNTIYF. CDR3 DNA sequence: TGTGCCAGCAGTTCGCCGAGGGGGCTCGGAAACACCATATATTTT.

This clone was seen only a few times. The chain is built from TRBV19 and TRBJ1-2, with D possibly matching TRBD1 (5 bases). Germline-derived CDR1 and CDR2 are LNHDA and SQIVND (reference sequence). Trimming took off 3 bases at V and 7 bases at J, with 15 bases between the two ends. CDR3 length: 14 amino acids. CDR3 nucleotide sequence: TGTGCCAGTAGTATTCGGGGGAGCCCGCGTGGCTACACCTTC. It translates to CASSIRGSPRGYTF.

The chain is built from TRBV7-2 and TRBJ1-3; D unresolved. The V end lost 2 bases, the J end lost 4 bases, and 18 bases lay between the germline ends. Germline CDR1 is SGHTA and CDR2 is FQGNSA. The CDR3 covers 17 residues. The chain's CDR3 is CASSLSGVRAGGNTIYF. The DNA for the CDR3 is TGTGCCAGCAGCTTAAGTGGCGTTAGGGCGGGGGGAAACACCATATATTTT.

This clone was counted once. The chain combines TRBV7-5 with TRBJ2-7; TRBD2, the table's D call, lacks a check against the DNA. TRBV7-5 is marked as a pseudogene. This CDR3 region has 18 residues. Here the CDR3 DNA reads TGTGTCAGAAGCAGTGGGACTAGCTACTGCAATACATCCTACGAGCAGTACTTC. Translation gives CVRSSGTSYCNTSYEQYF.

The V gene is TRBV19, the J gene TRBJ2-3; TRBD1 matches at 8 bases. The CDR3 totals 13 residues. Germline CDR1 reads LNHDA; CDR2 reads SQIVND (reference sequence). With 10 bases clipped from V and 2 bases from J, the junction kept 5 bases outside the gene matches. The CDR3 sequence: CATRGLLTDTQYF. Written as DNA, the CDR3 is TGTGCCACCAGGGGGCTACTCACAGATACGCAGTATTTT.

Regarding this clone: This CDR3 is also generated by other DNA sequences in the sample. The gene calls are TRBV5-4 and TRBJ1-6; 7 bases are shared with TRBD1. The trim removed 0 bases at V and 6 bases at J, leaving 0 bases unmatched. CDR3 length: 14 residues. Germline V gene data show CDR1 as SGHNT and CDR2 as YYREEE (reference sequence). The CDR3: CASSLDRGNSPLHF. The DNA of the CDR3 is TGTGCCAGCAGCTTGGACAGGGGTAATTCACCCCTCCACTTT.

As DNA, the CDR3 is TGTGCCAGCAGTGGAGGACTAGCGGGAACCTCCTACGAGCAGTACTTC. Translation gives CASSGGLAGTSYEQYF. The V call is TRBV6-9, the J call TRBJ2-7; TRBD2 agrees at 12 bases. There are 16 residues in the CDR3. V shed 5 bases, J shed 0 bases, and the junction held 5 bases outside the gene matches. Germline CDR1 MNHGY, CDR2 SVAAGI.